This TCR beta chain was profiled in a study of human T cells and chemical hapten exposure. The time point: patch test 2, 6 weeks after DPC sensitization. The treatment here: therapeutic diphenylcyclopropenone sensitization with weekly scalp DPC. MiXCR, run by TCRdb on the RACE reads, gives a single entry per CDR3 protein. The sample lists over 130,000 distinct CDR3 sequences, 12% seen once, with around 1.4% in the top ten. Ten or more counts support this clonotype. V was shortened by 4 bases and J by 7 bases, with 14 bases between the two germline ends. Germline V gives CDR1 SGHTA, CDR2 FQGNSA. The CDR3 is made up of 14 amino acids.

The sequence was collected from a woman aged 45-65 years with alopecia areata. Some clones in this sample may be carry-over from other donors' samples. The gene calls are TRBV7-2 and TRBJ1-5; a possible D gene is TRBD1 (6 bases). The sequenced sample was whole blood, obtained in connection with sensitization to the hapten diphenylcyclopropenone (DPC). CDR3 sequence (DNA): TGTGCCAGCAGCTACTCTAACAGGGACCAGCCCCAGCATTTT. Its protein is CASSYSNRDQPQHF.